Following are 24 T cell receptor beta chains from one sample sequenced in a study of blood T cell repertoires in COVID-19. This table comes from immunoSEQ multiplex PCR, and its TCRdb copy is limited to in-frame clones, with some not included. In the table there are about 270,000 clones, under 90% of which are singletons. Sequencing was done on a sample of peripheral blood. The receptors were gathered from a woman in her sixties with active or convalescent COVID-19.

Regarding this clone: Its ends do not fully match the called genes, so a read error is possible. The chain is built from TRBV5-4 and TRBJ2-2; tentative D call: TRBD2 (7 bases). The length of the CDR3 is 16 residues. Germline V gene lookup returns CDR1 SGHNT and CDR2 YYREEE (reference sequence). CDR3 in amino acids: CASSLGGGGNTGELFF. The DNA for the CDR3 is TGCGCCAGCAGCTTGGGGGGCGGGGGGAACACCGGGGAGCTGTTTTTT.

The rearrangement joins TRBV7-9 to TRBJ1-1; D call uncertain. Trimming removed 1 base at V and 6 bases at J, with 12 bases between. CDR1 and CDR2 from the germline V gene are SEHNR and FQNEAQ (reference sequence). This CDR3 is 14 amino acids long. The CDR3 DNA reads as TGTGCCAGCAGCTTAGTCGGTGTTTCCCCTGAAGCTTTCTTT. Protein sequence: CASSLVGVSPEAFF.

This rearrangement joins TRBV2 to TRBJ2-7; D not resolved. The CDR3 covers 12 residues. Germline V CDR1 and CDR2: SNHLY, FYNNEI. V lost 5 bases to trimming and J lost 2 bases, with 7 bases between them. DNA for the CDR3: TGTGCCAGCAGTCCCAGGCCCTACGAGCAGTACTTC. Translated: CASSPRPYEQYF. Filled out from reference TRBV2 and TRBJ2-7, the complete variable domain reads EPEVTQTPSHQVTQMGQEVILRCVPISNHLYFYWYRQILGQKVEFLVSFYNNEISEKSEIFDDQFSVERPDGSNFTLKIRSTKLEDSAMYFCASSPRPYEQYFGPGTRLTVT.

J is TRBJ1-2 and V is TRBV5-1, with a possible D match to TRBD1 (6 bases). Germline loops: CDR1 SGHRS, CDR2 YFSETQ. This CDR3 contains 14 residues. Trimming took off 0 bases at V and 8 bases at J, with 14 bases between the two ends. The CDR3 loop is CASSLDYAGVGYTF. The DNA for the CDR3 is TGCGCCAGCAGCTTGGACTACGCAGGGGTCGGCTACACCTTC.

The chain links TRBV13 to TRBJ2-7; D is perhaps TRBD1 (5 bases). Deletions cut 3 bases from V and 6 bases from J, with 6 bases between. The CDR3 totals 11 residues. The germline V gene encodes CDR1 PRHDT and CDR2 FYEKMQ (reference sequence). CDR3 protein: CASSFGAEQYF. The CDR3 DNA follows: TGTGCCAGCAGCTTTGGGGCCGAGCAGTACTTC.

This rearrangement joins TRBV7-2 to TRBJ1-5, with 9 bases identical to TRBD1. CDR1 and CDR2 (germline): SGHTA, FQGNSA. The CDR3 contains 15 residues. Trimming at V came to 4 bases and at J to 5 bases, leaving 6 bases not matched to a gene. Here the CDR3 DNA reads TGTGCCAGCAGCTCATCCGGGACAGGGCATCAGCCCCAGCATTTT. Amino acids: CASSSSGTGHQPQHF.

V is TRBV3-1 (or the pseudogene TRBV3-2) and J is TRBJ2-1, with 9 bases matching TRBD1. The germline V gene encodes CDR1 LGHDT and CDR2 YNNKEL (reference sequence). CDR3 size: 15 residues. Germline trimming cut 5 bases from V and 4 bases from J; bases unmatched to any gene: 6. CDR3 loop: CASSGGQGKYNEQFF. The DNA of the CDR3 is TGTGCCAGCAGCGGGGGACAGGGAAAGTACAATGAGCAGTTCTTC.

The gene calls are TRBV5-8 and TRBJ2-6, with D perhaps TRBD1 (6 bases). Germline assignment: CDR1 SGHTS and CDR2 YDEGEE. V gave up 4 bases and J gave up 0 bases, with 17 bases separating them. This CDR3 spans 18 amino acids. This CDR3 reads CASSRTGSRLSGANVLTF. CDR3 in DNA: TGTGCCAGCAGCCGCACAGGGTCCCGACTCTCTGGGGCCAACGTCCTGACTTTC.

V is TRBV6-5 and J is TRBJ1-2; D is perhaps TRBD1 (6 bases). The CDR3 has 12 amino acids. Germline V CDR1 and CDR2: MNHEY, SVGAGI. V lost 0 bases and J lost 8, with 7 bases in between. The CDR3 loop reads CASSYSGTGYTF. DNA for the CDR3: TGTGCCAGCAGTTACTCCGGGACAGGCTACACCTTC.

This clone has just one count. The genes are TRBV10-3 and TRBJ2-5; 8 nucleotides align to TRBD1. This CDR3 has 16 residues. The germline gives CDR1 ENHRY, CDR2 SYGVKD. The V and J ends lost 0 bases and 5 bases, in that order; junction bases with no gene match: 8. DNA of the CDR3: TGTGCCATCAGTGAGTCTCGGAACAGGGGGAGGGAGACCCAGTACTTC. It translates to CAISESRNRGRETQYF.

The chain carries TRBV11-2 and TRBJ2-5; maybe TRBD2 (6 bases). Germline V CDR1 and CDR2: SGHAT, FQNNGV. CDR3 length: 14 amino acids. V dropped 6 bases and J dropped 1 base, with 12 bases sitting between them. CDR3 sequence (DNA): TGTGCCAGCAGACTAACTAGCCGCCAAGAGACCCAGTACTTC. This codes for CASRLTSRQETQYF.

V is TRBV3-1 (or the pseudogene TRBV3-2) and J is TRBJ1-3, with D maybe TRBD1 (6 bases). The V end lost 3 bases, the J end lost 1 base, and 10 bases lay between the germline ends. The CDR3 length is 15 residues. Germline CDR1 and CDR2: LGHDT and YNNKEL (reference sequence). The CDR3 spells CASSQVQGSGNTIYF. The DNA of the CDR3 is TGTGCCAGCAGCCAGGTACAGGGTTCTGGAAACACCATATATTTT.

The chain employs TRBV7-9 and TRBJ1-6; the D is unclear. Germline V gene sequence: CDR1 SEHNR, CDR2 FQNEAQ (reference sequence). Trimming cost V 3 bases and J 7 bases, with 10 bases left between them. CDR3 length: 14 residues. The CDR3 here is CASSFGLPNSPLHF. The CDR3 nucleotides are TGTGCCAGCAGCTTTGGACTCCCGAATTCACCCCTCCACTTT.

The genes are TRBV7-3 and TRBJ1-2; 9 bases are a match to TRBD1. Germline V lookup: CDR1 SGHTA, CDR2 FQGTGA. V trimming: 4 bases; J trimming: 5 bases; junction bases outside the gene matches: 2. The CDR3 loop spans 13 amino acids. In DNA form, the CDR3 reads TGTGCCAGCAGCTCCGACAGGGGGTATGGCTACACCTTC. Encoded protein: CASSSDRGYGYTF.

The chain combines TRBV4-2 with TRBJ1-1, with TRBD1 identical over 8 bases. Germline V gene sequence: CDR1 LGHNA, CDR2 YNFKEQ. J gave up 3 bases and V 1 base, and 4 bases lay outside the gene matches. This CDR3 has 15 residues. The CDR3 nucleotides are TGTGCCAGCAGCCAAGTCCAGGGGGCGGACACTGAAGCTTTCTTT. Protein sequence: CASSQVQGADTEAFF.

In this sample, this clone turned up once. V usage is TRBV12-3 or TRBV12-4 and J usage is TRBJ2-7, with TRBD2 as a possible D gene (6 bases). The V and J ends lost 9 bases and 3 bases respectively, with 15 bases between them. The CDR3 loop spans 13 amino acids. CDR3 in DNA: TGTGCCAGTAGGTTTCGGGAGCACTACGAGCAGTACTTC. Its translation: CASRFREHYEQYF.

The J gene is TRBJ1-2, the V gene TRBV29-1, with 11 bases fitting TRBD1. The V segment lost 7 bases and the J segment 1 base; nucleotides outside the gene matches: 5. From germline, CDR1 is SQVTM and CDR2 ANQGSEA. CDR3 length equals 14 residues. The DNA for the CDR3 is TGCAGCGCCGGGACAGGGGGGGGTAACTATGGCTACACCTTC. Its protein is CSAGTGGGNYGYTF.

There are a few counts of this clone. The J gene is TRBJ2-6, the V gene TRBV3-1 (or the pseudogene TRBV3-2); maybe TRBD1 (6 bases). The CDR3 runs 18 residues. Trimming pared 4 bases from V and 0 bases from J, leaving 16 bases between. Germline V lookup: CDR1 LGHDT, CDR2 YNNKEL (reference sequence). The CDR3 is CASSLNTRGPSGANVLTF. As DNA, the CDR3 is TGTGCCAGCAGCCTTAACACCAGGGGACCCTCTGGGGCCAACGTCCTGACTTTC.

The rearrangement uses TRBV3-1 (or the pseudogene TRBV3-2) and TRBJ1-1; 7 bases map to TRBD1. Trimming took 1 base from V and 1 from J; bases not matched to a gene: 0. CDR1 is LGHDT, CDR2 YNNKEL, per germline (reference sequence). The CDR3 length is 14 residues. CDR3 in DNA: TGTGCCAGCAGCCAAGGGGACAGGAACACTGAAGCTTTCTTT. Protein product: CASSQGDRNTEAFF.

V usage is TRBV12-3 or TRBV12-4 and J usage is TRBJ2-3; D is possibly TRBD2 (6 bases). The ends were cut back, 1 base at V and 4 bases at J, with 6 bases in the middle. CDR3 size: 13 residues. This chain's CDR3 is CASSLERADTQYF. DNA of the CDR3: TGTGCCAGCAGTTTAGAGCGGGCAGATACGCAGTATTTT.

The chain employs TRBV2 and TRBJ2-7, with a possible D match to TRBD1 (5 bases). Germline CDR1 SNHLY, CDR2 FYNNEI. V lost 1 base and J lost 2, with 12 bases in between. The CDR3 is made up of 15 amino acids. CDR3 in DNA: TGTGCCAGCAGTGAAGGGGCAGGGCTCCCCTACGAGCAGTACTTC. Protein product: CASSEGAGLPYEQYF.

The genes are TRBV10-3 and TRBJ2-2, with TRBD2 matching 10 bases. There are 16 residues in the CDR3. CDR1 and CDR2 (germline): ENHRY, SYGVKD. With V trimmed by 3 bases and J by 1 base, 2 bases remained unmatched. CDR3 in amino acids: CAISDLAGVNTGELFF. CDR3 nucleotide sequence: TGTGCCATCAGTGACCTAGCGGGGGTGAACACCGGGGAGCTGTTTTTT.

The rearrangement uses TRBV11-2 and TRBJ1-1, with D maybe TRBD1 (6 bases). Trimming took off 5 bases at V and 2 bases at J, with 9 bases between the two ends. The CDR3 contains 13 residues. Germline CDR1 is SGHAT and CDR2 is FQNNGV. The DNA of the CDR3 is TGTGCCAGCAGCGAGACAGGTAACACTGAAGCTTTCTTT. Translating gives CASSETGNTEAFF.

The genes are TRBV27 and TRBJ2-2, with 7 nucleotides matching TRBD1. The germline V gene has CDR1 MNHEY and CDR2 SMNVEV (reference sequence). The CDR3 spans 16 residues. The junction had 4 bases not matched to a gene; V was cut back by 1 base and J by 2 bases. DNA of the CDR3: TGTGCCAGCAGTTTATGGGACAGCCGCAACACCGGGGAGCTGTTTTTT. Translating it yields CASSLWDSRNTGELFF.